What follows are 30 T cell receptor beta chains derived from one specimen sequenced in a study of T cells in women clearing cervical HPV infection (dated by TCRdb to 2017 to 2018). Library preparation was by the immunoSEQ multiplex PCR assay. This is the immuneACCESS table as TCRdb keeps it, with only in-frame sequences that have V and J called. A part of the clones is gone; compared with another copy, unresolved V genes explain less than half, and the rest is unexplained. The table kept for this sample lists 31,000 or so clones. 3.5% of the sample is held by the ten biggest clonotypes. The sample was blood buffy coat. These receptors came from a woman between 18 and 70 years old with a cervical HPV16 infection that either progressed to CIN3+ or cleared (not recorded which).

Concerning this clone itself: Read data end 3 residues before the CDR3 end; the end is taken from the germline J gene. The V gene is TRBV30, the J gene TRBJ2-2; weak D call: TRBD2 (7 bases). The CDR3 contains 15 residues. Trimming cost V 5 bases and J 4 bases, with 17 bases left between them. Germline V lookup: CDR1 GTSNPN, CDR2 SVGIG (reference sequence). The covered CDR3 bases are TGTGCCTGGGCTAGAGAGGGAGGGGGCACCGGGGAG. It specifies CAWAREGGGTGE. The entire CDR3 reads CAWAREGGGTGELFF. Combining the CDR3 with reference TRBV30 and TRBJ2-2 gives the whole variable domain SQTIHQWPATLVQPVGSPLSLECTVEGTSNPNLYWYRQAAGRGLQLLFYSVGIGQISSEVPQNLSASRPQDRQFILSSKKLLLSDSGFYLCAWAREGGGTGELFFGEGSRLTVL.

Remarks on this clone: Coverage ceases 3 residues before the CDR3 finishes, and the germline J gene fills in the end. The chain combines TRBV4-2 with TRBJ2-3; 8 bases agree with TRBD2. This CDR3 comprises 17 residues. Trimming removed 3 bases from V and 2 bases from J; junction bases left unmatched: 10. The germline gives CDR1 LGHNA, CDR2 YNFKEQ. The CDR3 here is CASSHPPLAGSTDTQYF. CDR3 DNA (partial): TGTGCCAGCAGCCACCCCCCCCTAGCGGGTTCCACAGATACG.

Worth noting for this clone: The read stops 3 residues short of the end of the CDR3; the missing end is completed from the germline J gene. V usage is TRBV20-1 and J usage is TRBJ2-7; 7 nucleotides align to TRBD1. V lost 0 bases to trimming and J lost 0 bases; unmatched junction nucleotides: 2. The CDR3 extends over 14 amino acids. The germline V gene encodes CDR1 DFQATT and CDR2 SNEGSKA (reference sequence). The CDR3 is CSARDPGGSYEQYF. CDR3 bases read: TGCAGTGCTAGAGATCCAGGGGGCTCCTACGAG.

In the case of this clone: The read finishes 3 residues shy of the CDR3 end, and the germline J gene is used to complete it. The chain is built from TRBV7-9 and TRBJ2-4; D might be TRBD1 (6 bases). Germline V lookup: CDR1 SEHNR, CDR2 FQNEAQ (reference sequence). The CDR3 contains 14 residues. CDR3 DNA, as far as it was read: TGTGCCAGCAGCCAGGGGACGTTTAACTATGGT. Residues: CASSQGTFNYG. The CDR3 reads in full as CASSQGTFNYGQYF. The variable domain in full, with the rest retrieved from reference TRBV7-9 and TRBJ2-4, is DTGVSQNPRHKITKRGQNVTFRCDPISEHNRLYWYRQTLGQGPEFLTYFQNEAQLEKSRLLSDRFSAERPKGSFSTLEIQRTEQGDSAMYLCASSQGTFNYGQYFGAGTRLSVL.

Notes on this clone: The read is 3 residues too short to cover the CDR3 end, so that end is filled in from the germline J gene. The chain links TRBV5-1 to TRBJ2-2, with D possibly matching TRBD2 (5 bases). The length of the CDR3 is 15 residues. CDR1 is SGHRS and CDR2 is YFSETQ in the germline V gene. V was clipped by 6 bases and J by 5 bases, with 17 bases between them. Partial CDR3 DNA: TGCGCCAGCACCCAACGGACCGGCGGGACCGGGGAG. It yields the protein CASTQRTGGTGE. The full-length CDR3 reads as CASTQRTGGTGELFF.

On this clone itself: The read comes to an end 3 residues before the CDR3 does, leaving the germline J gene to fill in the end. The chain has TRBV6-2 or TRBV6-3 and TRBJ1-6; 7 bases fit TRBD1. The CDR3 extends over 13 amino acids. Per germline, CDR1 MNHEY and CDR2 SVGEGT. V was pared by 7 bases and J by 10 bases, with 7 bases of the junction left unmatched. The CDR3 DNA, read in part, is TGTGCCAGCACGTTACAGGGGAGATCACCC. Its translation is CASTLQGRSP. The entire CDR3 is CASTLQGRSPLHF.

Turning to this clone: From the germline J gene comes the end of the CDR3, since the read stops 3 residues before it. This chain links TRBV12-3 or TRBV12-4 with TRBJ2-5; a possible D gene is TRBD1 (6 bases). The CDR3 runs 13 residues. V lost 3 bases and J 5 bases, leaving 10 bases between the germline ends. The CDR3 bases that were read are TGTGCCAGCAGTTTTGGGGGCTCGGAGACC. It codes for CASSFGGSET. The whole CDR3 sequence reads CASSFGGSETQYF.

Points on this clone: The CDR3 end is not reached by the read, which stops 3 residues before it; the germline J gene fills it in. This chain connects TRBV7-8 to TRBJ2-5, with D perhaps TRBD1 or TRBD2 (6 bases each). Germline V lookup: CDR1 SGHVS, CDR2 FQNEAQ. CDR3 length: 14 amino acids. The V gene lost 5 bases and the J gene lost 1 base, with 11 bases spanning the gap. The CDR3 DNA, read in part, is TGTGCCAGCAGCCGCGGGACATTCCAAGAGACC. It codes for CASSRGTFQET. The CDR3 as a whole reads CASSRGTFQETQYF.

A note on this clone: The observed sequence ends 3 residues before the CDR3 terminus, with the missing tail filled in from the germline J gene. This rearrangement joins TRBV30 to TRBJ2-5; 8 nucleotides align to TRBD2. V was pared by 0 bases and J by 3 bases, with 0 bases of the junction left unmatched. Germline CDR1 reads GTSNPN; CDR2 reads SVGIG (reference sequence). There are 13 residues in the CDR3. The CDR3 sequence: CAWSVLAEETQYF. CDR3 bases read: TGTGCCTGGAGTGTACTAGCGGAAGAGACC. Full variable domain (rest looked up from reference TRBV30 and TRBJ2-5): SQTIHQWPATLVQPVGSPLSLECTVEGTSNPNLYWYRQAAGRGLQLLFYSVGIGQISSEVPQNLSASRPQDRQFILSSKKLLLSDSGFYLCAWSVLAEETQYFGPGTRLLVL.

Concerning this clone: The read halts 3 residues ahead of the CDR3 end, with the missing end drawn from the germline J gene. V is TRBV11-3 and J is TRBJ1-2, with TRBD1 identical over 7 bases. The CDR3 spans 13 residues. The V and J ends lost 5 bases and 5 bases, in that order; junction bases with no gene match: 5. Germline V gene data show CDR1 as SGHNT and CDR2 as YENEEA. The CDR3 is CASSRGQIYGYTF. The CDR3 DNA, read in part, is TGTGCCAGCAGCCGGGGACAGATTTATGGC.

Remarks on this clone: The observed sequence ends 3 residues before the CDR3 terminus, with the missing tail filled in from the germline J gene. This chain connects TRBV2 to TRBJ1-5; D remains unclear. V was pared by 4 bases and J by 4 bases, with 5 bases between. The CDR3 is 12 amino acids. Germline V gives CDR1 SNHLY, CDR2 FYNNEI. Here the CDR3 reads CASSAVNQPQHF. CDR3 DNA (partial): TGTGCCAGCAGTGCAGTGAATCAGCCC.

A word on this clone: The DNA ends 3 residues before the CDR3 does, and the rest of the CDR3 is filled in from the germline J gene. This chain joins TRBV5-1 and TRBJ1-6; 8 bases align to TRBD1. This CDR3 has 17 amino acids. Germline CDR1 and CDR2: SGHRS and YFSETQ. After removal of 3 bases from V and 10 bases from J, the junction contained 15 bases not matched to a gene. The CDR3 protein is CASSSGGTGLKESPLHF. Partial CDR3 DNA: TGCGCCAGCAGCTCGGGAGGGACAGGCCTAAAGGAATCACCC. The full variable domain, in which reference TRBV5-1 and TRBJ1-6 provide the parts outside the CDR3, is KAGVTQTPRYLIKTRGQQVTLSCSPISGHRSVSWYQQTPGQGLQFLFEYFSETQRNKGNFPGRFSGRQFSNSRSEMNVSTLELGDSALYLCASSSGGTGLKESPLHFGNGTRLTVT.

CDR3 amino acids: CASSTGVGNEKLFF. The covered CDR3 bases are TGTGCCAGCAGCACAGGGGTCGGTAATGAAAAA. The chain links TRBV5-8 to TRBJ1-4, with TRBD1 matching 7 bases. The read ends 3 residues before the CDR3 terminus; that terminus is restored from the germline J gene. Losses at the gene ends were 4 bases for V and 4 bases for J; bases not matched to a gene: 4. CDR1 and CDR2 (germline): SGHTS, YDEGEE. This CDR3 comprises 14 residues.

In the case of this clone: The read ends 3 residues shy of where the CDR3 ends; the end is completed using the germline J gene. The V call is TRBV20-1, the J call TRBJ2-2; a possible D gene is TRBD1 (5 bases). The CDR3 length is 12 residues. Deletions cut 4 bases from V and 5 bases from J, with 8 bases between. In germline, CDR1 is DFQATT, CDR2 SNEGSKA (reference sequence). The sequenced part of the CDR3 DNA is TGCAGTGCTACACACAGGACCGGGGAG. As protein: CSATHRTGE. The full-length CDR3 reads as CSATHRTGELFF.

As regards this clone: The read terminates 3 residues ahead of where the CDR3 ends, so the germline J gene completes it. This chain connects TRBV18 to TRBJ1-1, with D possibly TRBD1 on 5 matching bases. CDR1 and CDR2 (germline): KGHSH, LQKENI. Trimming shortened V by 1 base and J by 0 bases, and 9 bases separated the two germline ends. This CDR3 has 15 amino acids. Partial CDR3 DNA: TGTGCCAGCTCACCACGAAGGGGTGTGAACACTGAA. This translates into CASSPRRGVNTE. Given in full, the CDR3 is CASSPRRGVNTEAFF.

As for this clone: The sequenced fragment ends 3 residues before the CDR3 boundary, so the rest is inferred from the germline J gene. The rearrangement links TRBV5-1 to TRBJ2-3; D is possibly TRBD2 (5 bases). CDR3 length: 15 amino acids. Germline V gives CDR1 SGHRS, CDR2 YFSETQ. Incomplete CDR3 DNA: TGCGCCAGCAGCTTTGCGGGTCACCTCGAGGAGACG. Protein: CASSFAGHLEET. The complete CDR3 reads CASSFAGHLEETQYF.

A word on this clone: The sequenced fragment ends 3 residues before the CDR3 boundary, so the rest is inferred from the germline J gene. The rearrangement uses TRBV29-1 and TRBJ1-2; 8 positions agree with TRBD1. Germline-derived CDR1 and CDR2 are SQVTM and ANQGSEA. The CDR3 spans 13 residues. The CDR3 region is CSVTGVFEETYTF. Partial CDR3 DNA: TGCAGCGTGACAGGGGTGTTCGAGGAGACC.

To note about this clone: The read finishes 3 residues shy of the CDR3 end, and the germline J gene is used to complete it. J is TRBJ2-5 and V is TRBV5-1; 8 positions match TRBD1. Losses at the gene ends were 2 bases for V and 4 bases for J; bases not matched to a gene: 4. In germline, CDR1 is SGHRS, CDR2 YFSETQ. The CDR3 has 14 amino acids. CDR3 residues: CASSFRQGRETQYF. The part of the CDR3 DNA that was read is TGCGCCAGCAGCTTCCGACAGGGGCGAGAGACC.

On this clone: The read ends 3 residues shy of where the CDR3 ends; the end is completed using the germline J gene. The rearrangement joins TRBV5-1 to TRBJ2-7; 9 nucleotides line up with TRBD2. The junction had 8 bases not matched to a gene; V was cut back by 0 bases and J by 4 bases. The CDR3 extends over 16 amino acids. The germline V gene has CDR1 SGHRS and CDR2 YFSETQ. The covered CDR3 bases are TGCGCCAGCAGCTTGGTCTTGGCGGGAGGGCCTTACGAG. Translated: CASSLVLAGGPYE. The full CDR3 protein is CASSLVLAGGPYEQYF. Full variable domain (missing parts from reference TRBV5-1 and TRBJ2-7): KAGVTQTPRYLIKTRGQQVTLSCSPISGHRSVSWYQQTPGQGLQFLFEYFSETQRNKGNFPGRFSGRQFSNSRSEMNVSTLELGDSALYLCASSLVLAGGPYEQYFGPGTRLTVT.

Details on this clone: Coverage ceases 3 residues before the CDR3 finishes, and the germline J gene fills in the end. This chain uses TRBV24-1 with TRBJ2-5, with D perhaps matching TRBD1 (5 bases). CDR3 length: 15 amino acids. Germline CDR1 reads KGHDR; CDR2 reads SFDVKD. The V end was cut by 3 bases, the J end by 3 bases, with 13 bases between. The CDR3 sequence: CATSDPQVTEETQYF. The sequenced part of the CDR3 DNA is TGTGCCACCAGTGATCCACAGGTTACTGAAGAGACC.

On this clone itself: The CDR3 extends 3 residues past the end of the read, so its final part is completed from the germline J gene. The V and J genes are TRBV2 and TRBJ2-1; 11 bases map to TRBD2. This CDR3 is 14 amino acids long. The germline V gene encodes CDR1 SNHLY and CDR2 FYNNEI. Unmatched junction bases numbered 1, after V lost 3 bases and J lost 6 bases. CDR3 sequence reads: CASSELAGGNEQFF. The DNA read from the CDR3 is TGTGCCAGCAGTGAGCTAGCGGGAGGCAATGAG.

On this clone: The read comes to an end 3 residues before the CDR3 does, leaving the germline J gene to fill in the end. V gene TRBV5-1 combines with J gene TRBJ1-1; TRBD1 matches 7 bases. This CDR3 contains 16 residues. CDR1 is SGHRS and CDR2 is YFSETQ in the germline V gene. Trimming took 2 bases from V and 1 from J; bases not matched to a gene: 8. The CDR3 loop is CASSLQPGTENTEAFF. The covered CDR3 bases are TGCGCCAGCAGCTTACAACCCGGGACAGAGAACACTGAA.

This clone registers medium-sized (0.01 to 0.1%) by frequency. The sequence runs out 3 residues before the end of the CDR3; the remainder is reconstructed from the germline J gene. The rearrangement links TRBV4-2 to TRBJ1-1, with 11 bases that match TRBD1. The CDR3 runs 18 residues. CDR1 is LGHNA and CDR2 is YNFKEQ in the germline V gene. The junction had 12 bases not matched to a gene; V was cut back by 1 base and J by 5 bases. The CDR3 sequence is CASSQVLDRGLGETEAFF. The DNA read from the CDR3 is TGTGCCAGCAGCCAAGTTTTGGACAGGGGGCTTGGGGAGACTGAA.

A remark on this clone: The read ends 3 residues early relative to the CDR3; the germline J gene fills the gap. V gene TRBV20-1 combines with J gene TRBJ1-6; D remains ambiguous. This CDR3 contains 15 residues. Germline values: CDR1 DFQATT, CDR2 SNEGSKA (reference sequence). Trimming left V 0 bases short and J 9 bases short, with 15 bases between. The CDR3 bases that were read are TGCAGTGCTAGAGATCGGGGTGGTTCCGGTTCACCC. Residues: CSARDRGGSGSP. The full CDR3 reads CSARDRGGSGSPLHF.

About this clone itself: The junction does not match germline at one end; this may be a read error. The same CDR3 also results from other DNA sequences found in this sample. The part of the CDR3 DNA that was read is TGTGCAAGCAGCTTAGGCCATGGCTCCTACGAG. Protein: CASSLGHGSYE. From start to end, the CDR3 is CASSLGHGSYEQYF. The chain couples TRBV7-3 to TRBJ2-7; D not certain. The observed sequence ends 3 residues before the CDR3 terminus, with the missing tail filled in from the germline J gene. The CDR3 covers 14 residues. Germline values: CDR1 SGHTA, CDR2 FQGTGA.

A word on this clone: Read coverage stops 3 residues before the CDR3 terminus; the germline J gene supplies the remainder. The gene calls are TRBV30 and TRBJ1-3, with D possibly matching TRBD1 (6 bases). The V gene lost 7 bases and the J gene lost 0 bases, with 13 bases spanning the gap. CDR1 and CDR2 from the germline V gene are GTSNPN and SVGIG (reference sequence). This CDR3 is 14 amino acids long. CDR3 DNA, as far as it was read: TGTGCCTTTTCGGACAGCTTCTCTGGAAACACC. Translation gives CAFSDSFSGNT. The whole CDR3 sequence reads CAFSDSFSGNTIYF.

As for this clone: The read falls 3 residues short of the CDR3 end, and the missing part is taken from the germline J gene. Other DNA sequences from this sample encode an identical CDR3 as well. The chain employs TRBV7-8 and TRBJ2-1, with 13 bases matching TRBD2. Germline trimming cut 3 bases from V and 8 bases from J; bases unmatched to any gene: 4. The CDR3 covers 15 residues. CDR1 is SGHVS and CDR2 is FQNEAQ in the germline V gene. The CDR3 reads CASSFRLAGGDEQFF. The CDR3 bases that were read are TGTGCCAGCAGCTTTCGACTAGCGGGAGGCGATGAG.

For this clone: The read ends 3 residues shy of where the CDR3 ends; the end is completed using the germline J gene. This chain joins TRBV18 and TRBJ1-2; D not resolved. This CDR3 has 13 amino acids. Germline values: CDR1 KGHSH, CDR2 LQKENI. CDR3 in amino acids: CASSRLDSYDYTF. Incomplete CDR3 DNA: TGTGCCAGCTCACGACTAGATTCCTACGAC.

As to this clone: Read data end 3 residues before the CDR3 end; the end is taken from the germline J gene. The chain couples TRBV30 to TRBJ2-1; TRBD2 matches 10 bases. This CDR3 spans 16 amino acids. The V gene's germline CDR1 is GTSNPN and CDR2 SVGIG (reference sequence). V trimming: 0 bases; J trimming: 5 bases; junction bases outside the gene matches: 7. The sequenced part of the CDR3 DNA is TGTGCCTGGAGTGTCCGGAGGCTAGCGGGAGACAATGAG. Translating gives CAWSVRRLAGDNE. In full, the CDR3 is CAWSVRRLAGDNEQFF.

Details on this clone: The read terminates 3 residues before the CDR3 end, so the remaining end is supplied by the germline J gene. The V and J genes are TRBV9 and TRBJ2-1; 7 bases agree with TRBD2. The CDR3 is 17 amino acids. V lost 0 bases to trimming and J lost 6 bases; unmatched junction nucleotides: 12. Germline assignment: CDR1 SGDLS and CDR2 YYNGEE. CDR3 bases read: TGTGCCAGCAGCGTAGGAGCTGGGACTATCTTGGTCAATGAG. Translated, it gives CASSVGAGTILVNE. The complete CDR3 protein is CASSVGAGTILVNEQFF.